These 5 T cell receptor beta chains share one sample of origin, sequenced in a study of shared clonotypes between healthy human individuals. Some clones are missing from TCRdb's copy, which holds only in-frame ones; the method was immunoSEQ multiplex PCR. The sample includes about 990,000 clones, about 84% of them seen just once. Sequenced input: memory CD4+ T cells from PBMCs. Specified subset: CD45RA-negative fraction. These TCRs come from a man between 18 and 35 years old in good health. Some clones in this sample may be carry-over from other donors' samples.

V is TRBV7-9 and J is TRBJ2-3; TRBD2 aligns across 13 bases. The CDR3 covers 17 residues. From germline, CDR1 is SEHNR and CDR2 FQNEAQ (reference sequence). V shed 4 bases, J shed 4 bases, and the junction held 8 bases outside the gene matches. CDR3 coding DNA: TGTGCCAGCAGCTCTCCGTGGGGACTAGCGGGATCAGATACGCAGTATTTT. It codes for CASSSPWGLAGSDTQYF.

The genes are TRBV18 and TRBJ2-5, with D unclear. V was clipped by 5 bases and J by 2 bases, with 9 bases between them. The CDR3 has 13 amino acids. Per germline, CDR1 KGHSH and CDR2 LQKENI. This chain's CDR3 is CASSGGWQETQYF. DNA for the CDR3: TGTGCCAGCTCAGGCGGCTGGCAAGAGACCCAGTACTTC. Supplemented by reference TRBV18 and TRBJ2-5, the full variable domain reads NAGVMQNPRHLVRRRGQEARLRCSPMKGHSHVYWYRQLPEEGLKFMVYLQKENIIDESGMPKERFSAEFPKEGPSILRIQQVVRGDSAAYFCASSGGWQETQYFGPGTRLLVL.

This clone was counted between two and nine times. This CDR3 reads CASSTATGNTEAFF. CDR3 bases: TGCGCCAGCAGCACTGCCACAGGGAACACTGAAGCTTTCTTT. This chain connects TRBV5-1 to TRBJ1-1, with a tentative D call TRBD1 (5 bases). V dropped 4 bases and J dropped 1 base, with 11 bases sitting between them. The CDR3 has 14 amino acids. Per the germline V gene, CDR1 is SGHRS and CDR2 is YFSETQ.

A note on this clone: Within the sample, other DNA sequences also encode this same CDR3. The chain employs TRBV5-1 and TRBJ1-1, with D perhaps matching TRBD1 (6 bases). Trimming took 0 bases from V and 2 from J, leaving 8 bases between them. The CDR3 contains 14 residues. Germline CDR1 is SGHRS and CDR2 is YFSETQ. The CDR3 region is CASSLGTVNTEAFF. CDR3 DNA: TGCGCCAGCAGCTTGGGGACAGTTAACACTGAAGCTTTCTTT.

The chain links TRBV19 to TRBJ1-1; TRBD1 agrees at 7 bases. V lost 3 bases and J lost 1; bases outside the gene matches: 8. There are 16 residues in the CDR3. Germline V lookup: CDR1 LNHDA, CDR2 SQIVND (reference sequence). This chain's CDR3 is CASSIYRWTGNTEAFF. The CDR3 nucleotides are TGTGCCAGTAGTATTTACCGGTGGACAGGGAACACTGAAGCTTTCTTT.